These T cell receptor beta chains were read from a single sample in a study of blood T cell repertoires in COVID-19. Clones were read by immunoSEQ multiplex PCR, and TCRdb kept only the in-frame ones, dropping some. The sample holds roughly 300,000 clones, just over 85% seen once. Sequencing input: PBMCs or T cells enriched from blood (not recorded which). These receptors were obtained from a man aged 25-40 years who had recovered from COVID-19. Each CDR3 is given with its conserved first and last residue. Each record gives: V gene, J gene, CDR3 protein.

>TRBV15|TRBJ2-7
CATSRGPTSGSYYEQYF
>TRBV5-1|TRBJ2-3
CASSSWDRLTDTQYF
>TRBV27|TRBJ1-6
CASSLGGHPNSPLHF
>TRBV4-2|TRBJ2-3
CASSLQRGRQDTQYF
>TRBV6-5|TRBJ1-5
CASSSTVYNQPQHF
>TRBV11-3|TRBJ1-1
CASSHRGETEAFF
>TRBV7-8|TRBJ1-1
CASSRDTANTEAFF
>TRBV27|TRBJ2-7
CASSEGDEQYF
>TRBV7-8|TRBJ2-2
CASSRDRVGTGELFF
>TRBV30|TRBJ1-1
CAWSFSGGGTEAFF
>TRBV27|TRBJ2-7
CASSVSGAPYEQYF